This TCR beta chain was observed in a study of shared clonotypes between healthy human individuals (dated by TCRdb to 2020 to 2022). Regarding the study in general: Three men and a couple of women, aged 18 to 49 years, made up the cohort. For each donor, three plates each were used for CD4 naive and CD4 memory, two plates were used for CD8 naive, and one plate was used for CD8 memory. The study deeply sequenced blood TCR repertoires of about 5 healthy adults to estimate repertoire size and the extent of clonotype sharing between individuals. Libraries were prepared and TCR repertoires were sequenced by different laboratories using diverse techniques, in order to increase sequencing depth and limit assay-specific biases. Leukapheresis yielded between about 0.85 and 10 billion PBMCs per donor. The full study reports these points: Based on pairwise subsampling, the degree of clonotype sharing among donors was expected to be affected by sequencing depth. Sampling was restricted to blood, and TCR repertoires in tissues likely differ from the TCR repertoires found in blood. Sharing across a handful of donors was observed for around 5% of naive CD4, 3% to 3.5% of naive CD8, roughly 2.3% of memory CD4, and roughly 0.4% of memory CD8 clonotypes. Naive subsets generally had larger estimated clonotype richness than memory subsets did. Incomplete sequencing was indicated by rarefaction of sorted-subset datasets, despite the large sequencing depth. Clonotypes shared by all four sorted-subset donors showed higher generation probabilities than non-shared clonotypes. The small number of donors limited the genetic and exposure-history diversity represented.

Healthy HIV-negative adults with no recently reported acute infections or vaccinations were included as donors. All donors were Caucasian adults living in Nashville, Tennessee, USA. Magnetic negative selection was used to enrich CD4+ T cells, after which naive cells were positively selected on CD45RA and the negative fraction became the memory subset. After blood collection by leukapheresis, PBMCs were isolated using Ficoll-Histopaque density gradient centrifugation and then cryopreserved in the vapor phase of liquid nitrogen. Analytical flow cytometry was used to check the purity and quantity of every magnetically sorted T cell population. From each sorted fraction, genomic DNA was isolated and quantified by UV absorbance on a Nanodrop 2000c. Using the deep immunoSEQ assay, multiplex PCR amplified TCR CDR3 regions from genomic DNA. Genomic DNA extracted from each cell subset was distributed evenly over all wells of several immunoSEQ 96-well plates, and each plate served as one replicate. Each replicate PCR for sorted subsets received about 220 ng genomic DNA, equal to around 32,000 T cell genomes. The purified libraries were quantified using a Qubit 3.0 fluorometer, sized with a Bioanalyzer 2100, and then quantified again using the KAPA Library Quantification kit. A separate single-read 150-cycle Illumina NextSeq 550 flow cell was used to sequence each immunoSEQ 96-well plate. On the authors' methods: The immunoSEQ output contained only junctional sequences without quality scores, so filtering could not match that applied to full-length reads. To assign V/J genes and CDR3, sequences were annotated against IMGT germline references using PyIR, a Python wrapper for IgBLAST v1.9. Reads were filtered out if the reads had weak V/J assignments (E-value above 1e-6), no CDR3, stop codons, out-of-frame junctions, or ambiguous translated residues. V3J clonotypes were defined as sequences sharing an identical inferred V gene, J gene, and CDR3 amino acid sequence. The percentage overlap between two repertoires was calculated by dividing the number of shared unique clonotypes by the size of the smaller repertoire. Repertoire richness was assessed with RTK rarefaction, the Chao1 estimator, and Recon v2.1 estimates of unobserved clonotypes. OLGA was used to compute generation probabilities for all TCRbeta clonotypes that the gDNA method yielded from a few donors. TCRdb took this table from immuneACCESS and kept in-frame rearrangements with V and J called. Such tables lack part of the clones; where checked against another copy, unresolved V genes explain under half of the gap, and the rest is unexplained. For V, J and clone size, that table is used; D and trimming come from the DNA. In this sample the table shows roughly 520,000 clones, about 96% of which occur a single time. The ten largest clones represent about 0.067% of the sample.

Concerning this clone itself: Its antigen remains undetermined. The input lacks base qualities; no much larger clone sits a single base away.

From the cysteine through the phenylalanine, the CDR3 covers 17 amino acids. Of all the DNA, just the CDR3 is kept, 51 bases in frame from base 1. V loses 1 base, J loses 4 bases, and the germline ends lie 19 bases apart. Taken from the germline V gene (reference sequence), the CDR1 and CDR2 loops are SEHNR and FQNEAQ. This TCR was sampled from a woman in her 30s in good health. The sample was naive CD4+ T cells sorted from blood. The cell subset or site label on this specimen signifies: CD45RA+ positively selected. Recombination joined TRBV7-9 with TRBJ2-5; the D gene cannot be named for sure. The CDR3: CASSLDLLPPSGETQYF. The nucleotide sequence is TGTGCCAGCAGCTTAGACTTACTTCCACCCTCGGGAGAGACCCAGTACTTC. Reference TRBV7-9 and TRBJ2-5 proteins supply the regions before and after the CDR3; the full variable domain is: DTGVSQNPRHKITKRGQNVTFRCDPISEHNRLYWYRQTLGQGPEFLTYFQNEAQLEKSRLLSDRFSAERPKGSFSTLEIQRTEQGDSAMYLCASSLDLLPPSGETQYFGPGTRLLVL.